This is a list of T cell receptor beta chains from one sample in a study of blood T cell repertoires in COVID-19. Produced via immunoSEQ multiplex PCR; TCRdb's table is partial and in-frame only. Of roughly 160,000 clones in the sample, 70% to 85% were seen once. Sample: PBMCs or T cells enriched from blood (not recorded which). All receptors derive from a woman between 65 and 79 years old in a cohort exposed to, infected with or recovered from COVID-19 (not recorded which). The CDR3 runs from the conserved cysteine through the conserved F or W. D genes are given only for firm matches. Where a row states a size, it is once, few, many or the class of an expanded clone; other rows omit it.

v_call	j_call	clone_size	d_call	cdr3_nt	cdr3_aa
TRBV28	TRBJ1-2	NA	NA	TGTGCCAGCAGTTGGACCTCGGGACTCGGGTATGGCTACACCTTC	CASSWTSGLGYGYTF
TRBV3-1/TRBV3-2	TRBJ2-5	NA	TRBD1	TGTGCCAGCAGCCCCAATCCCGGGACAGGGGGTTCAGAGACCCAGTACTTC	CASSPNPGTGGSETQYF
TRBV5-6	TRBJ2-4	NA	NA	TGTGCCAGCAGCTTTTCTGCGGAGCGGGCCAAAAACATTCAGTACTTC	CASSFSAERAKNIQYF
TRBV11-3	TRBJ2-7	NA	NA	TGTGCCAGCAGCTCCATCAACTACGAGCAGTACTTC	CASSSINYEQYF
TRBV18	TRBJ1-2	NA	NA	TGTGCCAGCTCAGGGCAGCCCCTTGGCTACACCTTC	CASSGQPLGYTF
TRBV18	TRBJ1-1	NA	NA	TGTGCCAGCTCCCCCACGGGGGGGAGTGCTGAAGCTTTCTTT	CASSPTGGSAEAFF
TRBV4-2	TRBJ2-3	NA	TRBD2	TGTGCCAGCAGTAAGACTAGCGGGGACACAGATACGCAGTATTTT	CASSKTSGDTDTQYF
TRBV3-1/TRBV3-2	TRBJ1-6	NA	TRBD1	TGTGCCAGCAGCTTCTTCGGCCAGGGGGAGGATTCACCCCTCCACTTT	CASSFFGQGEDSPLHF
TRBV5-1	TRBJ1-6	NA	NA	TGCGCCAGCAGCTTGGTGGAGGGCTGGAATTCACCCCTCCACTTT	CASSLVEGWNSPLHF
TRBV5-1	TRBJ2-5	NA	NA	TGCGCCAGCAGCTTGCGAACTCGGGAGACCCAGTACTTC	CASSLRTRETQYF
TRBV13	TRBJ2-2	few	TRBD2	TGTGCCAGCAGCCCGGGGACTACATTGAACACCGGGGAGCTGTTTTTT	CASSPGTTLNTGELFF
TRBV5-8	TRBJ1-1	NA	TRBD1	TGTGCCAGCAGCCAACAGGGGAACGCTGAAGCTTTCTTT	CASSQQGNAEAFF
TRBV7-7	TRBJ1-5	NA	NA	TGTGCTAGCAGCTTCGACAGGACCAACATATGGTTGCATAGCAATCAGCCCCAGCATTTT	CASSFDRTNIWLHSNQPQHF
TRBV19	TRBJ1-6	NA	TRBD1	TGTGCCAGTAGTACCCGGGACAGGCGGGCACCCCTCCACTTT	CASSTRDRRAPLHF
TRBV9	TRBJ1-3	once	NA	TGTGCCAGCAGCGTAGGCGGGGCTGGAAACACCATATATTTT	CASSVGGAGNTIYF
TRBV3-1/TRBV3-2	TRBJ2-7	NA	TRBD2	TGTGCCAGCAGCCCTTGGGGGAGGGCCTACGAGCAGTACTTC	CASSPWGRAYEQYF
TRBV18	TRBJ2-7	NA	NA	TGTGCCAGCTCACCCTATTCGGACAGCTCCTACGAGCAGTACTTC	CASSPYSDSSYEQYF
TRBV7-9	TRBJ2-1	NA	NA	TGTGCCAGCAGCCGTAGGGGCCCTAGGACTACGTACAATGAGCAGTTCTTC	CASSRRGPRTTYNEQFF
TRBV27	TRBJ2-2	NA	NA	TGTGCCAGCAGCGGGGGTGGAACCACCGGGGAGCTGTTTTTT	CASSGGGTTGELFF
TRBV11-3	TRBJ2-1	NA	TRBD1	TGTGCCAGCAGCCCAACACAGGGGCGGGATGAGCAGTTCTTC	CASSPTQGRDEQFF
TRBV28	TRBJ2-7	few	TRBD1	TGTGCCAGCAATACTCCGGGACAGGGGTTCCACGAGCAGTACTTC	CASNTPGQGFHEQYF
TRBV6-5	TRBJ1-2	NA	TRBD1	TGTGCCAGCAGATCCCTGACAGGGAACTATGGCTACACCTTC	CASRSLTGNYGYTF
TRBV28	TRBJ2-2	NA	NA	TGTGCCAGCAGTGGGCAACGGGGGGCAGACGGGGAGCTGTTTTTT	CASSGQRGADGELFF
TRBV27	TRBJ1-1	NA	NA	TGTGCCAGCAGTTCAGGACAGAGTCCGAACACTGAAGCTTTCTTT	CASSSGQSPNTEAFF
TRBV10-3	TRBJ1-1	NA	NA	TGTGCCATCAGCGGACAGAACACTGAAGCTTTCTTT	CAISGQNTEAFF
TRBV29-1	TRBJ1-1	NA	NA	TGCAGCGTTGAGGTGTTGAGGGACAAAGTATTTACCGTGAACACTGAAGCTTTCTTT	CSVEVLRDKVFTVNTEAFF
TRBV28	TRBJ2-5	few	NA	TGTGCCAGCATGGAACTAGCTCAAGAGACCCAGTACTTC	CASMELAQETQYF
TRBV11-2	TRBJ2-7	NA	TRBD2	TGTGCCAGCAGGCCCCGGGAGGTACGGTACGAGCAGTACTTC	CASRPREVRYEQYF
TRBV5-4	TRBJ2-1	NA	TRBD1	TGTGCCAGCAGCCTCGGACAGGGGGGTCATGAGCAGTTCTTC	CASSLGQGGHEQFF
TRBV7-2	TRBJ2-3	NA	TRBD1	TGTGCCAGCAGCTTGATGCCAGGGGGCTCCCGCACAGATACGCAGTATTTT	CASSLMPGGSRTDTQYF
TRBV7-2	TRBJ1-2	NA	NA	TGTGCCAGCAGCCAAAGGGGCTATGGCTACACCTTC	CASSQRGYGYTF
TRBV12-5	TRBJ2-5	NA	TRBD2	TGTGCTAGTGGTTTGTCGGGACTATTAGAGACCCAGTACTTC	CASGLSGLLETQYF
TRBV18	TRBJ2-5	once	TRBD1	TGTGCCAGCTCACCCCGGACAGGGAACCAAGAGACCCAGTACTTC	CASSPRTGNQETQYF
TRBV9	TRBJ1-3	NA	NA	TGTGCCAGCAGCATCCAGGGTTCTGGATCTGGAAACACCATATATTTT	CASSIQGSGSGNTIYF
TRBV6-5	TRBJ2-2	few	NA	TGTGCCAGCAGGAGCGGCGCAAACACCGGGGAGCTGTTTTTT	CASRSGANTGELFF
TRBV5-6	TRBJ2-2	NA	TRBD2	TGTGCCAGCAGCTCCCCCGGGAGGAGGGACACCGGGGAGCTGTTTTTT	CASSSPGRRDTGELFF
TRBV12-3/TRBV12-4	TRBJ2-7	once	TRBD1	TGTGCCAGCAGCTGGGACAGGGAATACGAGCAGTACTTC	CASSWDREYEQYF
TRBV4-2	TRBJ1-5	NA	TRBD1	TGTGCCAGCAGCCAGGGGACAGGTGAGAGTCAGCCCCAGCATTTT	CASSQGTGESQPQHF
TRBV5-1	TRBJ1-6	once	NA	TGCGCCAGCAGCCGAGATGTGAATAATTCACCCCTCCACTTT	CASSRDVNNSPLHF
TRBV7-8	TRBJ1-1	NA	NA	TGTGCCAGCAGCTTACCCAGCGCCGGCTCTCGCGAAGCTTTCTTT	CASSLPSAGSREAFF